Below, 14 T cell receptor beta chains from the same sample are listed, as sequenced in a study of blood T cell repertoires in COVID-19. The assay was immunoSEQ multiplex PCR, and TCRdb's table has in-frame clones only and misses some. Altogether 70,000 to 85,000 clones are present, over 85% being singletons, with the ten largest covering roughly 9.7%. Sequenced input: peripheral blood. These receptors were obtained from a human donor in a cohort sampled during active COVID-19.

This clone has only a few counts. The V call is TRBV27, the J call TRBJ1-5; no clear D. In germline, CDR1 is MNHEY, CDR2 SMNVEV (reference sequence). Trimming pared 2 bases from V and 15 bases from J, leaving 20 bases between. The CDR3 length is 14 residues. CDR3 loop: CASSLTSRQAPRHF. In nucleotides, the CDR3 is TGTGCCAGCAGTTTAACCTCACGACAAGCACCACGGCATTTT.

The CDR3 sequence is CSASAGGAFSGELFF. The CDR3 coding sequence is TGCAGTGCTAGTGCAGGGGGCGCTTTTTCCGGGGAGCTGTTTTTT. The chain combines TRBV20-1 with TRBJ2-2, with TRBD1 matching over 8 bases. CDR1 is DFQATT and CDR2 is SNEGSKA in the germline V gene (reference sequence). The trim removed 3 bases at V and 6 bases at J, leaving 9 bases unmatched. The CDR3 totals 15 residues.

This chain joins TRBV7-2 and TRBJ1-1; 10 bases line up with TRBD1. The germline V gene encodes CDR1 SGHTA and CDR2 FQGNSA. This CDR3 has 15 amino acids. The V and J ends lost 2 bases and 4 bases, in that order; junction bases with no gene match: 4. The CDR3 DNA reads as TGTGCCAGCAGCTTACGGACAGGGGGAATCACTGAAGCTTTCTTT. Translation gives CASSLRTGGITEAFF. Variable domain in full (rest from reference TRBV7-2 and TRBJ1-1): GAGVSQSPSNKVTEKGKDVELRCDPISGHTALYWYRQSLGQGLEFLIYFQGNSAPDKSGLPSDRFSAERTGGSVSTLTIQRTQQEDSAVYLCASSLRTGGITEAFFGQGTRLTVV.

The J gene is TRBJ2-2, the V gene TRBV11-3; 8 nucleotides line up with TRBD2. The CDR3 spans 16 residues. J was trimmed by 4 bases and V by 5 bases; bases with no gene match: 9. Germline CDR1 is SGHNT and CDR2 is YENEEA. For the CDR3, the DNA is TGTGCCAGCAGCCCCCGGGGGGGCGCGGGCACCGGGGAGCTGTTTTTT. This gives the protein CASSPRGGAGTGELFF.

A single count supports this clone. This CDR3 is CASSELPTNTGELFF. DNA of the CDR3: TGTGCCAGCAGCGAGCTTCCTACTAACACCGGGGAGCTGTTTTTT. This chain links TRBV9 with TRBJ2-2; D gene uncertain. This CDR3 region has 15 residues. With 3 bases removed from V and 2 bases from J, the gap between germline ends came to 11 bases. Germline V lookup: CDR1 SGDLS, CDR2 YYNGEE.

The chain joins TRBV5-4 to TRBJ2-5; TRBD2 matches 7 bases. The V segment lost 6 bases and the J segment 1 base; nucleotides outside the gene matches: 15. This CDR3 spans 17 amino acids. Germline CDR1 reads SGHNT; CDR2 reads YYREEE (reference sequence). The CDR3 loop is CASTMLAPGRGQETQYF. DNA for the CDR3: TGTGCCAGCACTATGCTGGCGCCGGGGAGGGGCCAAGAGACCCAGTACTTC.

The chain uses TRBV6-5 and TRBJ2-7; possibly TRBD1 for D (6 bases). V shed 4 bases and J shed 3 bases, with 16 bases lying between them. CDR3 size: 15 residues. Germline V CDR1 and CDR2: MNHEY, SVGAGI. The CDR3 DNA is TGTGCCAGCAGTTTACAGGGAGTGGATGGCTACGAGCAGTACTTC. It encodes CASSLQGVDGYEQYF.

This chain connects TRBV7-9 to TRBJ1-2; 7 bases match TRBD1. Germline V lookup: CDR1 SEHNR, CDR2 FQNEAQ (reference sequence). The CDR3 has 16 residues. Trimming took 5 bases from V and 2 from J; bases not matched to a gene: 11. CDR3 residues: CASSPRGTAPNYGYTF. For the CDR3, the DNA is TGTGCCAGCAGCCCACGAGGGACAGCTCCAAACTATGGCTACACCTTC.

V is TRBV27 and J is TRBJ2-2, with 9 bases aligning to TRBD1. With 3 bases clipped from V and 4 bases from J, the junction kept 24 bases outside the gene matches. CDR3 length equals 22 residues. Per germline, CDR1 MNHEY and CDR2 SMNVEV (reference sequence). CDR3 amino acids: CASSFSWGPGQGYSTPTGELFF. The CDR3 DNA follows: TGTGCCAGCAGTTTCTCTTGGGGCCCGGGACAGGGATATTCTACCCCCACCGGGGAGCTGTTTTTT.

This chain connects TRBV5-6 to TRBJ1-6; TRBD1 is a possible D gene (5 bases). V dropped 2 bases and J dropped 14 bases, with 17 bases sitting between them. The V gene's germline CDR1 is SGHDT and CDR2 YYEEEE. The CDR3 length is 14 residues. The CDR3 loop is CASSLRTALRALHF. CDR3 sequence (DNA): TGTGCCAGCAGCTTACGGACCGCCCTCAGGGCCCTCCACTTT.

The chain links TRBV18 to TRBJ2-7; the D gene is possibly TRBD2 (5 bases). The CDR3 length is 15 residues. Germline CDR1 and CDR2: KGHSH and LQKENI. Trimming removed 1 base from V and 2 bases from J, with 12 bases in between. DNA for the CDR3: TGTGCCAGCTCACCACGAGGGCAGGCCCCCTACGAGCAGTACTTC. This translates into CASSPRGQAPYEQYF.

The chain has TRBV7-3 and TRBJ2-1, with TRBD1 identical over 8 bases. Germline values: CDR1 SGHTA, CDR2 FQGTGA. The CDR3 extends over 16 amino acids. V shed 0 bases and J 4 bases; nucleotides not matched to a gene: 5. This CDR3 reads CASSLTGQGPYNEQFF. The CDR3 bases are TGTGCCAGCAGCTTAACTGGACAGGGCCCTTACAATGAGCAGTTCTTC.

The rearrangement links TRBV5-4 to TRBJ2-3, with 13 bases identical to TRBD2. The CDR3 extends over 18 amino acids. Trimming cost V 5 bases and J 0 bases; bases outside gene matches: 9. Germline-derived CDR1 and CDR2 are SGHNT and YYREEE (reference sequence). The DNA of the CDR3 is TGTGCCAGCAGGAAAGGGACTAGCGGGACGACTAGCACAGATACGCAGTATTTT. This sequence encodes CASRKGTSGTTSTDTQYF. The full variable domain, its missing parts supplied by reference TRBV5-4 and TRBJ2-3, is ETGVTQSPTHLIKTRGQQVTLRCSSQSGHNTVSWYQQALGQGPQFIFQYYREEENGRGNFPPRFSGLQFPNYSSELNVNALELDDSALYLCASRKGTSGTTSTDTQYFGPGTRLTVL.

The chain uses TRBV2 and TRBJ2-4; 7 bases are a match to TRBD2. The CDR3 is 16 residues long. CDR1 is SNHLY and CDR2 is FYNNEI in the germline V gene. V was clipped by 2 bases and J by 0 bases; unmatched bases: 4. CDR3 bases: TGTGCCAGCAGTGAAAGACTAGCCTCAGCCAAAAACATTCAGTACTTC. Translated: CASSERLASAKNIQYF. The whole variable domain, filled in from reference TRBV2 and TRBJ2-4, reads EPEVTQTPSHQVTQMGQEVILRCVPISNHLYFYWYRQILGQKVEFLVSFYNNEISEKSEIFDDQFSVERPDGSNFTLKIRSTKLEDSAMYFCASSERLASAKNIQYFGAGTRLSVL.